The TCR beta chain described here comes from a study of T cells after yellow fever vaccination. This clonotype has only a few counts. A single record per CDR3 protein comes from TCRdb applying MiXCR to the 5' RACE reads. Altogether a few hundred thousand distinct CDR3 sequences are present, around 4.9% being singletons, with the ten largest covering roughly 3.5%. V lost 7 bases to trimming and J lost 6 bases; unmatched junction nucleotides: 5. CDR1 MGHDK and CDR2 SYGVNS come from the germline V gene. The CDR3 has 13 residues. The sample was CD4+ T cells sorted from PBMCs, taken on the day of the yellow fever booster vaccination. The receptor comes from a young man who received the YFV17D yellow fever vaccine. The chain uses TRBV25-1 and TRBJ1-4, with 7 bases fitting TRBD1. Here the CDR3 reads CASKGTVYEKLFF. The DNA of the CDR3 is TGTGCCAGCAAGGGGACAGTATATGAAAAACTGTTTTTT.